The clone carrying this T cell receptor beta chain came up a few times. Its target is not known. Per germline, CDR1 LNHNV and CDR2 YYDKDF (reference sequence). Unmatched junction bases numbered 7, after V lost 5 bases and J lost 3 bases. The CDR3 covers 15 residues. This sample was taken from a study of post-analysis software for immune sequencing data. Tagging with unique molecular identifiers was a feature of the TCR beta cDNA libraries. MiXCR was run by TCRdb on the PCR reads, yielding one entry per CDR3 protein. The table records under 900,000 distinct CDR3 sequences, roughly 58% of them present only once. Notes on the study in general: The five TRBV segments detected at higher frequency in patients than in controls included TRBV5-6, TRBV5-1 and TRBV20-1.

The source material was blood. The chain couples TRBV15 to TRBJ2-1, with 7 positions matching TRBD2. This TCR was sampled from a girl aged 5-17 years with multiple sclerosis. CDR3 nucleotides: TGTGCCACCAGCTCCACTAGCGAACACTACAATGAGCAGTTCTTC. Its protein product is CATSSTSEHYNEQFF. Drawing the rest from reference TRBV15 and TRBJ2-1, the complete variable domain is DAMVIQNPRYQVTQFGKPVTLSCSQTLNHNVMYWYQQKSSQAPKLLFHYYDKDFNNEADTPDNFQSRRPNTSFCFLDIRSPGLGDTAMYLCATSSTSEHYNEQFFGPGTRLTVL.